What follows are 28 T cell receptor beta chains derived from one specimen sequenced in a study of T cells expressing NK-cell markers. TCRdb reanalyzed the 5' RACE reads and collapses them to one entry per CDR3 protein, without DNA. This sample carries 20,000 to 25,000 distinct CDR3 sequences, with roughly three fifths going to the ten biggest clones. The sample was blood T cells: a sorted CD56 or NKG2C T cell subset, CD4+ or CD8+ T cells, or bulk PBMC T cells (not recorded which). The receptor set was obtained from a man aged 18-75 years in good health.

The chain recombines TRBV6-4 with TRBJ2-1. Germline loops: CDR1 MRHNA, CDR2 SNTAGT. The CDR3 length is 15 residues. The CDR3 protein is CASSDPSRHVNEQFF.

The J gene is TRBJ2-6, the V gene TRBV12-3 or TRBV12-4; TCRdb designates TRBD1, a call that cannot be tested without DNA. This CDR3 is 17 amino acids long. The chain's CDR3 is CASSWDSRSSGANVLTF.

J is TRBJ2-1 and V is TRBV7-2. CDR1 is SGHTA, CDR2 FQGNSA, per germline. The CDR3 has 14 residues. CDR3 region: CASSLGPEYNEQFF.

J is TRBJ1-5 and V is TRBV18. CDR3 length: 13 residues. Germline V lookup: CDR1 KGHSH, CDR2 LQKENI. The CDR3 region is CASSPGGDQPQHF.

The CDR3 is CASSEAPGDGYTF. The chain joins TRBV2 to TRBJ1-2; the D call from TCRdb, TRBD1, cannot be confirmed without DNA. This CDR3 spans 13 amino acids. Per germline, CDR1 SNHLY and CDR2 FYNNEI.

V usage is TRBV5-1 and J usage is TRBJ2-1; TCRdb outputs TRBD2, but without DNA this stays unchecked. CDR1 is SGHRS and CDR2 is YFSETQ in the germline V gene. The CDR3 sequence is 21 residues long. The CDR3 reads CASSLLGTSGGATYSYNEQFF. Using reference TRBV5-1 and TRBJ2-1 for the parts outside the CDR3, the full variable domain is KAGVTQTPRYLIKTRGQQVTLSCSPISGHRSVSWYQQTPGQGLQFLFEYFSETQRNKGNFPGRFSGRQFSNSRSEMNVSTLELGDSALYLCASSLLGTSGGATYSYNEQFFGPGTRLTVL.

This chain uses TRBV18 with TRBJ1-1; TCRdb indicates TRBD1, and absent DNA this call remains unverified. CDR1 and CDR2 (germline): KGHSH, LQKENI. The CDR3 length is 14 residues. The CDR3 region is CASSQGQGNTEAFF.

The chain uses TRBV4-3 and TRBJ1-2. Looked up from germline, CDR1 is LGHNA and CDR2 is YSLEER. The CDR3 covers 15 residues. This CDR3 is CASSQEPPLNYGYTF.

V usage is TRBV7-2 and J usage is TRBJ2-5; the TRBD1 assignment by TCRdb is unverifiable without DNA. Per germline, CDR1 SGHTA and CDR2 FQGNSA. There are 17 residues in the CDR3. CDR3 amino acids: CASSLTTSGGLEETQYF.

The V gene is TRBV10-3, the J gene TRBJ2-2; TCRdb's assignment of TRBD1 cannot be checked, as there is no DNA. The CDR3 sequence is 14 residues long. The germline gives CDR1 ENHRY, CDR2 SYGVKD. The CDR3 here is CAIWQGAKTGELFF.

This sequence joins TRBV5-4 and TRBJ2-1; the TRBD1 assignment by TCRdb is unverifiable without DNA. This CDR3 comprises 11 residues. Germline V gene sequence: CDR1 SGHNT, CDR2 YYREEE (reference sequence). CDR3 sequence: CATRTVGEQFF. The whole variable domain, filled in from reference TRBV5-4 and TRBJ2-1, reads ETGVTQSPTHLIKTRGQQVTLRCSSQSGHNTVSWYQQALGQGPQFIFQYYREEENGRGNFPPRFSGLQFPNYSSELNVNALELDDSALYLCATRTVGEQFFGPGTRLTVL.

The chain carries TRBV12-3 or TRBV12-4 and TRBJ2-1; TCRdb returns TRBD1, unconfirmable since there is no DNA. This CDR3 is built from 14 residues. CDR3 in amino acids: CASTSVGTGRDPLF.

This sequence joins TRBV4-3 and TRBJ2-2; without DNA, the TCRdb call of TRBD1 cannot be checked. CDR3 length: 16 residues. Germline lookup yields CDR1 LGHNA and CDR2 YSLEER. The CDR3 reads CASSRDRTGTTGELFF.

V and J are TRBV12-3 or TRBV12-4 and TRBJ2-6. The CDR3 spans 15 residues. The CDR3 loop reads CASSFGGSGANVLTF.

This chain links TRBV18 with TRBJ2-1. CDR1 KGHSH and CDR2 LQKENI come from the germline V gene. The CDR3 totals 11 residues. The CDR3 reads CASSPDNEQFF. Together with reference TRBV18 and TRBJ2-1, the CDR3 gives the full variable domain: NAGVMQNPRHLVRRRGQEARLRCSPMKGHSHVYWYRQLPEEGLKFMVYLQKENIIDESGMPKERFSAEFPKEGPSILRIQQVVRGDSAAYFCASSPDNEQFFGPGTRLTVL.

The rearrangement joins TRBV10-3 to TRBJ1-6. The CDR3 contains 13 residues. Per germline, CDR1 ENHRY and CDR2 SYGVKD. CDR3 amino acids: CAITRQVNSPLHF.

The chain joins TRBV20-1 to TRBJ2-3; TCRdb's D gene call, TRBD2, goes unchecked for lack of DNA. Germline V gene sequence: CDR1 DFQATT, CDR2 SNEGSKA (reference sequence). The CDR3 spans 13 residues. The CDR3 region is CSAREAGTDTQYF.

The V call is TRBV9, the J call TRBJ2-1; absent DNA, TCRdb's TRBD2 call cannot be checked. The germline V gene has CDR1 SGDLS and CDR2 YYNGEE. This CDR3 spans 15 amino acids. The CDR3 reads CASSGGISGSHEQFF.

This sequence joins TRBV27 and TRBJ2-6; TCRdb calls TRBD1, which cannot be checked without DNA. This CDR3 has 16 amino acids. Germline lookup yields CDR1 MNHEY and CDR2 SMNVEV (reference sequence). The CDR3 is CASSYTGFTGANVLTF.

The V gene is TRBV4-2, the J gene TRBJ2-2; the TRBD1 assignment by TCRdb is unverifiable without DNA. The CDR3 spans 15 residues. The germline gives CDR1 LGHNA, CDR2 YNFKEQ. CDR3 protein: CASSQFLSNTGELFF.

V is TRBV18 and J is TRBJ1-6; TCRdb gives TRBD1 as the D gene, but with no DNA this cannot be confirmed. Germline CDR1 KGHSH, CDR2 LQKENI. The CDR3 covers 16 residues. The CDR3 is CASSPPKGQGPFSLHF. Supplemented by reference TRBV18 and TRBJ1-6, the full variable domain reads NAGVMQNPRHLVRRRGQEARLRCSPMKGHSHVYWYRQLPEEGLKFMVYLQKENIIDESGMPKERFSAEFPKEGPSILRIQQVVRGDSAAYFCASSPPKGQGPFSLHFGNGTRLTVT.

This clonotype counts as large by frequency. The chain employs TRBV6-1 and TRBJ2-7; TCRdb outputs TRBD1, but without DNA this stays unchecked. Germline lookup yields CDR1 MNHNS and CDR2 SASEGT. The CDR3 has 15 amino acids. This CDR3 reads CASSEDDGGASEQYF.

The chain employs TRBV20-1 and TRBJ1-2. Looked up from germline, CDR1 is DFQATT and CDR2 is SNEGSKA (reference sequence). The CDR3 covers 12 residues. The CDR3 protein is CSASTDNYGYTF.

The chain recombines TRBV3-1 with TRBJ2-3; TCRdb's D call of TRBD2 is untestable without DNA. CDR3 length: 14 residues. Germline-derived CDR1 and CDR2 are LGHDT and YNNKEL (reference sequence). The CDR3 sequence is CASSRLAGPDTQYF.

The chain uses TRBV7-9 and TRBJ2-7; TCRdb outputs TRBD1, but without DNA this stays unchecked. CDR3 size: 14 residues. CDR1 is SEHNR and CDR2 is FQNEAQ in the germline V gene (reference sequence). Here the CDR3 reads CAGRSSGVPYEQYF.

V is TRBV12-3 or TRBV12-4 and J is TRBJ2-1; TCRdb calls TRBD2, which cannot be checked without DNA. This CDR3 comprises 16 residues. The CDR3 is CASSLGTSGGLNEQFF.

This chain connects TRBV15 to TRBJ1-5; the TCRdb call, TRBD1, lacks DNA for checking. Germline CDR1 LNHNV, CDR2 YYDKDF (reference sequence). The CDR3 totals 15 residues. The CDR3 loop is CATSRDKGFNQPQHF.

This chain links TRBV29-1 with TRBJ2-5; lacking DNA, the TRBD1 call made by TCRdb goes unchecked. This CDR3 contains 13 residues. CDR1 and CDR2 (germline): SQVTM, ANQGSEA. CDR3: CSVPLTGPETQYF.